The 20 T cell receptor beta chains given below trace back to one sample, sequenced in a study of CD8+CD57+ T cells in acquired aplastic anemia. The study profiled TCR beta VDJ and CDR3 using genomic DNA as template. TCRdb used MiXCR to reprocess the reads, holding one entry per CDR3 protein. The sample carries roughly 130,000 distinct CDR3 sequences, roughly 50% recorded once. Specimen: sorted CD4+, CD8+, or CD8+CD57+ T cells (not recorded which) from PBMCs. The source of these receptors is a human donor in good health, serving as a control.

The chain couples TRBV19 to TRBJ1-1, with D uncertain. Trimming removed 2 bases at V and 5 bases at J, with 12 bases between. CDR1 LNHDA and CDR2 SQIVND come from the germline V gene (reference sequence). The CDR3 loop spans 14 amino acids. The CDR3 DNA reads as TGTGCCAGTAGTATAACCCGGACGACTACTGAAGCTTTCTTT. This gives the protein CASSITRTTTEAFF.

Ten or more counts support this clonotype. The chain joins TRBV5-6 to TRBJ1-2; tentative D call: TRBD1 (5 bases). Germline CDR1 SGHDT, CDR2 YYEEEE. V lost 3 bases and J 10 bases, leaving 16 bases between the germline ends. There are 13 residues in the CDR3. CDR3 in amino acids: CASSSGTPRLYTF. The CDR3 DNA sequence: TGTGCCAGCAGCTCCGGGACGCCGAGGCTCTACACCTTC.

This clonotype was detected ten times or more. The V gene is TRBV5-1, the J gene TRBJ1-5; D might be TRBD1 (5 bases). The length of the CDR3 is 15 residues. The V and J ends lost 4 bases and 8 bases respectively, with 19 bases between them. Germline CDR1 and CDR2: SGHRS and YFSETQ. CDR3 DNA sequence: TGCGCCAGCAGCCCCCCGATCGGGCAAGGGGAGCCCCAGCATTTT. Amino acid sequence: CASSPPIGQGEPQHF.

This clonotype was counted only a few times. The rearrangement joins TRBV15 to TRBJ2-7, with D possibly matching TRBD1 (6 bases). Per germline, CDR1 LNHNV and CDR2 YYDKDF (reference sequence). CDR3 length: 16 residues. Trimming pared 0 bases from V and 0 bases from J, leaving 12 bases between. In DNA, the CDR3 is TGTGCCACCAGCAGAGATCGGACAGCTAGCTCCTACGAGCAGTACTTC. This encodes CATSRDRTASSYEQYF.

V is TRBV24-1 and J is TRBJ2-7; tentative D call: TRBD2 (6 bases). Between the trimmed V and J ends, which lost 4 bases and 6 bases, there was a span of 15 bases. The CDR3 runs to 14 residues. Germline values: CDR1 KGHDR, CDR2 SFDVKD. CDR3 sequence: CATSESRDVGEQYF. In DNA form, the CDR3 reads TGTGCCACCAGTGAATCGCGGGACGTCGGCGAGCAGTACTTC.

The rearrangement uses TRBV19 and TRBJ2-3; 8 bases map to TRBD2. The CDR3 extends over 14 amino acids. Germline lookup yields CDR1 LNHDA and CDR2 SQIVND (reference sequence). The CDR3 region is CARDPLAVTDTQYF. CDR3 DNA sequence: TGTGCTAGAGATCCACTAGCGGTTACAGATACGCAGTATTTT.

The chain recombines TRBV7-9 with TRBJ2-7, with no clear D. V lost 9 bases and J 6 bases, leaving 9 bases between the germline ends. Germline V gives CDR1 SEHNR, CDR2 FQNEAQ (reference sequence). This CDR3 comprises 10 residues. The CDR3 DNA follows: TGTGCCAGTTCCTTAGTCGAGCAGTACTTC. Translated, it gives CASSLVEQYF.

This clonotype was observed many times. V is TRBV2 and J is TRBJ2-3; D is unclear. This CDR3 has 13 amino acids. V was cut by 4 bases and J by 14 bases, with 19 bases left in between. Germline V gene sequence: CDR1 SNHLY, CDR2 FYNNEI. The CDR3: CASSAQNLQTGYF. CDR3 bases: TGTGCCAGCAGTGCCCAGAACCTCCAAACGGGGTATTTT.

This clonotype was recorded many times. The V call is TRBV2, the J call TRBJ2-7; tentatively, D is TRBD1 (6 bases). CDR3 length: 12 residues. Germline V gives CDR1 SNHLY, CDR2 FYNNEI. V dropped 3 bases and J dropped 4 bases, with 7 bases sitting between them. This chain's CDR3 is CASSETGYEQYF. In DNA, the CDR3 is TGTGCCAGCAGTGAGACAGGTTACGAGCAGTACTTC.

The chain is built from TRBV7-2 and TRBJ1-2; 9 nucleotides agree with TRBD1. The V segment lost 4 bases and the J segment 7 bases; nucleotides outside the gene matches: 10. The CDR3 loop spans 15 amino acids. Germline V gives CDR1 SGHTA, CDR2 FQGNSA. CDR3 protein: CASSSSGQGPSGYTF. Written as DNA, the CDR3 is TGTGCCAGCAGCTCCTCGGGACAGGGTCCTAGTGGCTACACCTTC. Variable domain in full (rest from reference TRBV7-2 and TRBJ1-2): GAGVSQSPSNKVTEKGKDVELRCDPISGHTALYWYRQSLGQGLEFLIYFQGNSAPDKSGLPSDRFSAERTGGSVSTLTIQRTQQEDSAVYLCASSSSGQGPSGYTFGSGTRLTVV.

In regard to this clonotype: Mismatch with germline at one junction end may stem from a read error. CDR3 amino acids: CASSYRSGGYEQYF. CDR3 bases: TGTGCTAGCAGCTACAGGTCGGGCGGTTACGAGCAGTACTTC. The chain carries TRBV7-7 and TRBJ2-5; D possibly corresponds to TRBD1 (5 bases). Gene TRBJ2-7 matches the end of the DNA better, so the J call may be wrong. The CDR3 is 14 amino acids. The germline V gene encodes CDR1 SSHAT and CDR2 FNYEAQ (reference sequence).

This clonotype appeared many times. This sequence joins TRBV5-1 and TRBJ2-3; 8 bases are shared with TRBD2. Germline V gives CDR1 SGHRS, CDR2 YFSETQ. The trim removed 0 bases at V and 2 bases at J, leaving 8 bases unmatched. This CDR3 comprises 17 residues. The CDR3 spells CASSLGDAGGNTDTQYF. In DNA, the CDR3 is TGCGCCAGCAGCTTGGGAGACGCGGGGGGAAACACAGATACGCAGTATTTT.

This clonotype was counted at least ten times. V is TRBV9 and J is TRBJ2-5, with 9 nucleotides matching TRBD2. The CDR3 sequence is 16 residues long. J gave up 4 bases and V 2 bases, and 9 bases lay outside the gene matches. Germline V lookup: CDR1 SGDLS, CDR2 YYNGEE. CDR3 sequence (DNA): TGTGCCAGCAGCGTGTTGGGCGGGGGGGTTGGAGAGACCCAGTACTTC. It encodes CASSVLGGGVGETQYF.

The chain employs TRBV15 and TRBJ2-5; the D is unclear. V was shortened by 1 base and J by 3 bases, with 6 bases between the two germline ends. This CDR3 is built from 13 residues. Per germline, CDR1 LNHNV and CDR2 YYDKDF (reference sequence). This chain's CDR3 is CATSRGDEETQYF. The CDR3 nucleotides are TGTGCCACCAGCAGAGGGGATGAAGAGACCCAGTACTTC.

The gene calls are TRBV20-1 and TRBJ2-3; TRBD1 is a possible D gene (6 bases). CDR1 and CDR2 from the germline V gene are DFQATT and SNEGSKA (reference sequence). This CDR3 contains 13 residues. Deletions cut 3 bases from V and 5 bases from J, with 12 bases between. The CDR3 here is CSARDRPIDTQYF. CDR3 sequence (DNA): TGCAGTGCTAGGGACAGACCCATAGATACGCAGTATTTT.

J is TRBJ1-2 and V is TRBV27; D not certain. The V and J ends lost 11 bases and 7 bases respectively, with 23 bases between them. The CDR3 is 14 residues long. CDR1 is MNHEY, CDR2 SMNVEV, per germline (reference sequence). The CDR3 nucleotides read TGTGCCGCTGGTCCGAGCGGGAGCTCTGCTGGCTACACCTTC. Translation: CAAGPSGSSAGYTF.

The sample holds one count of this clonotype. This chain connects TRBV11-2 to TRBJ1-3, with TRBD1 matching 9 bases. V trimming: 5 bases; J trimming: 8 bases; junction bases outside the gene matches: 13. There are 16 residues in the CDR3. The V gene's germline CDR1 is SGHAT and CDR2 FQNNGV. This CDR3 reads CASSGRPGQGQDTIYF. DNA for the CDR3: TGTGCCAGCAGCGGCCGTCCGGGACAGGGACAAGACACCATATATTTT.

J is TRBJ1-6 and V is TRBV7-2; the D gene is possibly TRBD1 (6 bases). V was clipped by 5 bases and J by 7 bases, with 18 bases between them. CDR1 and CDR2 from the germline V gene are SGHTA and FQGNSA. The CDR3 consists of 16 residues. In DNA form, the CDR3 reads TGTGCCAGCAGCCCTCAGTCCGGGGGCGCGAATTCACCCCTCCACTTT. Translated: CASSPQSGGANSPLHF.

The chain combines TRBV20-1 with TRBJ2-5; D not resolved. V lost 8 bases to trimming and J lost 2 bases, with 12 bases between them. CDR1 is DFQATT and CDR2 is SNEGSKA in the germline V gene (reference sequence). This CDR3 is built from 12 residues. The CDR3 sequence is CSTYGSQETQYF. The CDR3 DNA sequence: TGCAGTACGTATGGCAGTCAAGAGACCCAGTACTTC.

This clonotype was counted ten times or more. J is TRBJ1-2 and V is TRBV3-1; D gene ambiguous. Germline CDR1 reads LGHDT; CDR2 reads YNNKEL (reference sequence). This CDR3 has 12 amino acids. The V and J ends lost 5 bases and 7 bases respectively, with 11 bases between them. CDR3 sequence reads: CASSYGPGGYTF. The CDR3 nucleotides are TGTGCCAGCAGCTACGGACCTGGTGGCTACACCTTC. Full variable domain (missing parts from reference TRBV3-1 and TRBJ1-2): DTAVSQTPKYLVTQMGNDKSIKCEQNLGHDTMYWYKQDSKKFLKIMFSYNNKELIINETVPNRFSPKSPDKAHLNLHINSLELGDSAVYFCASSYGPGGYTFGSGTRLTVV.